These T cell receptor beta chains were read from a single sample in a study of vaccination and CD4 T cells after COVID-19. TCRdb reanalysed the PCR reads using MiXCR and keeps one entry per CDR3 protein. The sample includes about 15,000 distinct CDR3 sequences, under 65% seen only once; the top ten take 7.2%. These TCRs are of unknown antigen specificity. The sample was CD4+ T cells from blood, cultured in vitro. The receptor set was obtained from a human donor who had recovered from COVID-19. The CDR3 runs from the conserved cysteine through the conserved F or W. D genes are given only for firm matches. Clone size is shown for a subset of rows, as once, few, many or a class of expanded clone.

TRBJ1-5,TRBV5-8,NA,NA,TGTGCCAGCAGCTTGGAAGGGATCCAGCCCCAGCATTTT,CASSLEGIQPQHF
TRBJ1-1,TRBV25-1,NA,NA,TGTGCCAGCAGGCCTGGGCAGGCAATGAACACTGAAGCTTTCTTT,CASRPGQAMNTEAFF
TRBJ1-2,TRBV20-1,NA,few,TGCAGTGCTAGCCGTTTCAGGGATGGCTACACCTTC,CSASRFRDGYTF
TRBJ2-2,TRBV19,NA,NA,TGTGCCAGTAGTAGACTCCTACAGGGGAACACCGGGGAGCTGTTTTTT,CASSRLLQGNTGELFF
TRBJ2-5,TRBV7-2,NA,few,TGTGCCAGCAGCTTAAACCAAGAGACCCAGTACTTC,CASSLNQETQYF
TRBJ2-2,TRBV24-1,TRBD1,NA,TGTGCCACCAGTGACCCTGCACTCACCGGGACAGCGAACACCGGGGAGCTGTTTTTT,CATSDPALTGTANTGELFF
TRBJ1-6,TRBV11-2,NA,NA,TGTGCCAGCAGCTTAGTAGGGAAGGGATCACCCCTCCACTTT,CASSLVGKGSPLHF
TRBJ1-2,TRBV7-9,TRBD1,few,TGTGCCAGCAGCTTAGCGGGCAGGGGGCTTGGCTACACCTTC,CASSLAGRGLGYTF
TRBJ2-1,TRBV20-1,TRBD2,NA,TGCAGTGCAACTCCGGGACTAGCTTACAATGAGCAGTTCTTC,CSATPGLAYNEQFF
TRBJ2-3,TRBV15,NA,once,TGTGCCACCAGCAGAGGTCGTGGACAAGGGGATACGCAGTATTTT,CATSRGRGQGDTQYF
TRBJ1-5,TRBV28,NA,few,TGTGCCAGCAGTGGGGCGCAGGGGCCTAACAATCAGCCCCAGCATTTT,CASSGAQGPNNQPQHF
TRBJ2-2,TRBV24-1,NA,NA,TGTGCCACCAGTGATTTAGTACAGAACACCGGGGAGCTGTTTTTT,CATSDLVQNTGELFF
TRBJ2-3,TRBV18,NA,NA,TGTGCCAGCTCACCGCCCTATATAGATACGCAGTATTTT,CASSPPYIDTQYF
TRBJ1-5,TRBV10-3,NA,NA,TGTGCCACGTCCCCTATAGTGGATCAGCCCCAGCATTTT,CATSPIVDQPQHF
TRBJ2-3,TRBV7-3,TRBD2,NA,TGTGCCAGCAAGGCCCCGGGGGGGGATACGCAGTATTTT,CASKAPGGDTQYF
TRBJ2-2,TRBV7-2,NA,few,TGTGCCAGCACCCTCAGGACGGGGAACACCGGGGAGCTGTTTTTT,CASTLRTGNTGELFF
TRBJ2-3,TRBV24-1,NA,few,TGTGCCACCAGAACCTCGGAGGGTACGCAGTATTTT,CATRTSEGTQYF
TRBJ2-7,TRBV19,TRBD1,NA,TGTGCCAGAAAAGAGCCGCTGCCCAGGGGGCACGAGCAGTACTTC,CARKEPLPRGHEQYF
TRBJ2-7,TRBV30,TRBD2,once,TGTGCCTGGAGCTCCGGGACTAGCGGGAGCCTCTCCTACGAGCAGTACTTC,CAWSSGTSGSLSYEQYF
TRBJ1-5,TRBV5-4,NA,few,TGTGCCAGCCTCGGGATGGATCAGCCCCAGCATTTT,CASLGMDQPQHF
TRBJ1-2,TRBV14,NA,NA,TGTGCCAGCAGTTGGACTCAATCAAACTATGGCTACACCTTC,CASSWTQSNYGYTF
TRBJ2-3,TRBV7-9,NA,NA,TGTGCCAGCGCGACCCAGGTAGCACGAACGGCGGATACGCAGTATTTT,CASATQVARTADTQYF
TRBJ1-2,TRBV27,TRBD1,NA,TGTGCCAGCAGGAGGGACAGGGACTTCTATGGCTACACCTTC,CASRRDRDFYGYTF
TRBJ1-5,TRBV10-2,TRBD1,NA,TGCGCCAGCAGTGAATCGACCGGGACAGGGGGTCGTCAGCCCCAGCATTTT,CASSESTGTGGRQPQHF
TRBJ2-7,TRBV20-1,NA,NA,TGCAGTGCTAGAATGTACTCCTACGAGCAGTACTTC,CSARMYSYEQYF
TRBJ2-6,TRBV19,NA,NA,TGTGCCAGTAGTCTGGACGGGGGCCCTGGCTCTGGGGCCAACGTCCTGACTTTC,CASSLDGGPGSGANVLTF
TRBJ1-5,TRBV6-1,NA,few,TGTGCCAGCAGCTGGTCGCAGGGTTTCAATCAGCCCCAGCATTTT,CASSWSQGFNQPQHF
TRBJ1-5,TRBV7-2,NA,NA,TGTGCCAGCAGCTTAGACGGTCTGGGCAATCAGCCCCAGCATTTT,CASSLDGLGNQPQHF
TRBJ1-2,TRBV20-1,NA,NA,TGCAGTGCTTGTCGGGACGGCACCTCGGGCTACACCTTC,CSACRDGTSGYTF
TRBJ1-2,TRBV12-3/TRBV12-4,NA,few,TGTGCCAGCAGCTATGAGCCCAGACCTAACTATGGCTACACCTTC,CASSYEPRPNYGYTF
TRBJ1-5,TRBV5-6,NA,NA,TGTGCCAGCAGCTCCGACCGGTATAATCAGCCCCAGCATTTT,CASSSDRYNQPQHF
TRBJ2-5,TRBV20-1,NA,NA,TGCAGTGCTAGAGATGTCCCGGGGCCTCTGGGGACCCAGTACTTC,CSARDVPGPLGTQYF
TRBJ2-3,TRBV9,NA,NA,TGTGCCAGCAGCGTAACAACAGTTTACACAGATACGCAGTATTTT,CASSVTTVYTDTQYF
TRBJ2-1,TRBV7-2,TRBD1,NA,TGTGCCAGCAGCTTAGACGACAGGGGGCGGCTCTTC,CASSLDDRGRLF
TRBJ2-7,TRBV24-1,TRBD1,NA,TGTGCCACCAGTGAGGGGGGACAGGGCCTTGGCGAGCAGTACTTC,CATSEGGQGLGEQYF
TRBJ2-5,TRBV15,NA,NA,TGTGCCACCAGCAGAACTACCCGAGGGATCCAAGAGACCCAGTACTTC,CATSRTTRGIQETQYF
TRBJ1-5,TRBV7-2,TRBD1,NA,TGTGCCAGCAGCCGACAGGGAGGCCAGCCCCAGCATTTT,CASSRQGGQPQHF
TRBJ2-2,TRBV7-2,TRBD2,NA,TGTGCCAGCAGCTTATGGGGGACGACTAGCTCAAACGCCGGGGAGCTGTTTTTT,CASSLWGTTSSNAGELFF
TRBJ2-3,TRBV15,TRBD2,NA,TGTGCCACCAGCAGAGATGGGGAGGGCCTAGGAGATACGCAGTATTTT,CATSRDGEGLGDTQYF
TRBJ2-5,TRBV20-1,NA,NA,TGCAGTGCTAGAGATCGGCAGTTCCAAGAGACCCAGTACTTC,CSARDRQFQETQYF
TRBJ2-5,TRBV4-2,NA,NA,TGTGCCTCCAAGGGGACCGACGGGGAGACCCAGTACTTC,CASKGTDGETQYF
TRBJ2-7,TRBV21-1,NA,NA,TGTGCCAGCCCCGGGACTAGCGTCTACGAGCAGTACTTC,CASPGTSVYEQYF
TRBJ2-1,TRBV6-5,NA,few,TGTGCCAGCAGTTACTCGATCATAGGGCAGAGCTCCTACAATGAGCAGTTCTTC,CASSYSIIGQSSYNEQFF
TRBJ1-2,TRBV2,NA,NA,TGTGCCAGCAGTGATCCGTCTAGGGGGAACTATGGCTACACCTTC,CASSDPSRGNYGYTF
TRBJ1-5,TRBV20-1,NA,NA,TGCAGTGCAGAGGCTGATGGCAATCAGCCCCAGCATTTT,CSAEADGNQPQHF
TRBJ1-3,TRBV7-3,NA,NA,TGTGCCAGCAGCTCTACGACAGCTCCCGGAAACACCATATATTTT,CASSSTTAPGNTIYF
TRBJ1-2,TRBV6-1,NA,NA,TGTGCCAGCAAGGTTTTGTCAGGGGTCTATGGCTACACCTTC,CASKVLSGVYGYTF
TRBJ2-7,TRBV7-6,NA,NA,TGTGCCAGCAGCTTGGGTGGGAGAGGCAACGAGCAGTACTTC,CASSLGGRGNEQYF
TRBJ2-3,TRBV7-9,TRBD2,few,TGTGCCAGCAGCTTAGGACTAGCATTCACAGATACGCAGTATTTT,CASSLGLAFTDTQYF
TRBJ2-1,TRBV11-2,NA,once,TGTGCCAGCAGTCTTATGGGGCCCAATGAGCAGTTCTTC,CASSLMGPNEQFF
TRBJ1-5,TRBV18,NA,NA,TGTGCCAGCTCAGGGGGGACGGGCGGCAATCAGCCCCAGCATTTT,CASSGGTGGNQPQHF
TRBJ2-7,TRBV20-1,TRBD2,NA,TGCAGTGCTAGATTGGGACCTAGCGGGAGCCACGAGCAGTACTTC,CSARLGPSGSHEQYF
TRBJ1-2,TRBV24-1,NA,few,TGTGCCACCAGTGATGCTTCCGGTAACTATGGCTACACCTTC,CATSDASGNYGYTF
TRBJ1-1,TRBV11-3,NA,NA,TGTGCCAGCAGCCCGTCCGAAGGGGTTACTGAAGCTTTCTTT,CASSPSEGVTEAFF
TRBJ2-7,TRBV7-8,NA,few,TGTGCCAGCAGCTCTCCGACACGTTCCCTGGGCGAGCAGTACTTC,CASSSPTRSLGEQYF
TRBJ2-5,TRBV6-2/TRBV6-3,NA,NA,TGTGCCAGCGCAAGCGGAAACCAAGAGACCCAGTACTTC,CASASGNQETQYF
TRBJ2-7,TRBV6-5,NA,NA,TGTGCCAGCAGTTACACACCTCGGGGAGAGCAGTACTTC,CASSYTPRGEQYF